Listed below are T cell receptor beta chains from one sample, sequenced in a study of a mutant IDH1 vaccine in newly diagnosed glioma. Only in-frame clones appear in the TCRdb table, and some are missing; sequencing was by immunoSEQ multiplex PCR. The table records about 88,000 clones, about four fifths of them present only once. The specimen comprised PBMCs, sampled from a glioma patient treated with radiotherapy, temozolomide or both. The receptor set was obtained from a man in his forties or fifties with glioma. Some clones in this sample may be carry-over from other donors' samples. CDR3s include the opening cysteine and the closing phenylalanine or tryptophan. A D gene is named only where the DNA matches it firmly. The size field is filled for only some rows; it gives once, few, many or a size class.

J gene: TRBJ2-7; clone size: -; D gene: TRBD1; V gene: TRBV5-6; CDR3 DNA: TGTGCCAGCAGCTTGCCAGGGACAGGGGTCCCGGAGCAGTACTTC; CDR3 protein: CASSLPGTGVPEQYF
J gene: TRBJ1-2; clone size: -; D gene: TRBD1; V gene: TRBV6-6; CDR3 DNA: TGTGCCAGCAGTTCGACTTGGACAGGGTTATATGGCTACACCTTC; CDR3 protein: CASSSTWTGLYGYTF
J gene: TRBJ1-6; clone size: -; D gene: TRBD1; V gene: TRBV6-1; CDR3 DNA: TGTGCCAGCTGGGTCGGGACAGCTACTAATTCACCCCTCCACTTT; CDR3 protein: CASWVGTATNSPLHF
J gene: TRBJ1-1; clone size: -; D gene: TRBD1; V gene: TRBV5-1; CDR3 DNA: TGCGCCAGCAGCTTCAGAGACAGGGAAAGGACTGAAGCTTTCTTT; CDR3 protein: CASSFRDRERTEAFF
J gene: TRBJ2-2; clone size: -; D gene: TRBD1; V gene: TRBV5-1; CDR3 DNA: TGCGCCAGCAGCTTGGGGGACAGGCACACCGGGGAGCTGTTTTTT; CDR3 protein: CASSLGDRHTGELFF
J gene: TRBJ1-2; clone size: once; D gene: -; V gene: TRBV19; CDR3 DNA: TGTGCCAGTAGTAAGCCTCCGACAGGAAAGGGTGGCTACACCTTC; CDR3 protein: CASSKPPTGKGGYTF
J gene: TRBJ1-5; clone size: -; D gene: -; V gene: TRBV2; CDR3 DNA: TGTGCCAGCAGTCTGGGCGGGACCGGTCAGCCCCAGCATTTT; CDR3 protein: CASSLGGTGQPQHF
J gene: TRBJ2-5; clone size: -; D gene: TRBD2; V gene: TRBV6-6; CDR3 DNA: TGTGCCAGCAGTTACGCGGGGGGGGCGAAGACCCAGTACTTC; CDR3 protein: CASSYAGGAKTQYF
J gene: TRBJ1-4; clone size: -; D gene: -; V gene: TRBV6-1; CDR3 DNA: TGTGCCAGCAAAGGGACCGCAACTAATGAAAAACTGTTTTTT; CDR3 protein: CASKGTATNEKLFF
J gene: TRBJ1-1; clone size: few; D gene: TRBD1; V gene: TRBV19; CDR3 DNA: TGTGCCAGTAGCCCCACAGGGGGCACTGAAGCTTTCTTT; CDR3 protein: CASSPTGGTEAFF
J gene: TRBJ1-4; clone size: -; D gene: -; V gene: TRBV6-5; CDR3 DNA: TGTGCCAGCAGTTACTCAACGGGGACTAATGAAAAACTGTTTTTT; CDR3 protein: CASSYSTGTNEKLFF
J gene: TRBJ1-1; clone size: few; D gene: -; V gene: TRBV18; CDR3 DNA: TGTGCCAGCTCAATTACAGCAACAAACACTGAAGCTTTCTTT; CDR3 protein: CASSITATNTEAFF
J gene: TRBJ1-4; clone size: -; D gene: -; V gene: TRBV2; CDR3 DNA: TGTGCCAGCAACACCTATAAGGATCCTTCGGGGGAAAAACTGTTTTTT; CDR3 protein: CASNTYKDPSGEKLFF
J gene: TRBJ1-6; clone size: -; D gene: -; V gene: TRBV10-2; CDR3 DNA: TGCGCCACCAAAACAGAGTATAATTCACCCCTCCACTTT; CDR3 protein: CATKTEYNSPLHF
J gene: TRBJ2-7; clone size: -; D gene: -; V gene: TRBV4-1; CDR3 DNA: TGCGCCAGCAGCCAAGGCCGGGACTTGTCCTACGAGCAGTACTTC; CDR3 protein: CASSQGRDLSYEQYF
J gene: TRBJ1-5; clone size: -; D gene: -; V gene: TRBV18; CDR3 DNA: TGTGCCAGCTCACCACCGGGGGGGATAGATCAGCCCCAGCATTTT; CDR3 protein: CASSPPGGIDQPQHF
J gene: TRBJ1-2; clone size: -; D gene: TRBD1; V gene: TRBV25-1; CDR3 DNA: TGTGCCAGCAGTGAAGAGGGGGCGGGCTATGGCTACACCTTC; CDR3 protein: CASSEEGAGYGYTF
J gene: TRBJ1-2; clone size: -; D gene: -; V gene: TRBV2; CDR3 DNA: TGTGCCAGCAGTGAAGCGCTTCCCCGCTACACCTTC; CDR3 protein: CASSEALPRYTF
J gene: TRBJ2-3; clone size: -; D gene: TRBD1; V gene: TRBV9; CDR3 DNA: TGTGCCAGCAGCGCGACGCGGGACAGGAGCTCAGATACGCAGTATTTT; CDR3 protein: CASSATRDRSSDTQYF
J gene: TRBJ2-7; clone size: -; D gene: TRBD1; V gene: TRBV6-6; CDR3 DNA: TGTGCCAGCCTTCAACCGACAGGGGCCTACGAGCAGTACTTC; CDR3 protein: CASLQPTGAYEQYF
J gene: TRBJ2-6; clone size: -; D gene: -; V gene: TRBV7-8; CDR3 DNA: TGTGCCAGCAGCTTATTGGGACCGACCTCTGGGGCCAACGTCCTGACTTTC; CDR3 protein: CASSLLGPTSGANVLTF
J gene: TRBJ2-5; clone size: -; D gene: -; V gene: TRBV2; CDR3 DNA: TGTGCCAGCAGTGTACGGCAGGCCCAAGAGACCCAGTACTTC; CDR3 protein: CASSVRQAQETQYF
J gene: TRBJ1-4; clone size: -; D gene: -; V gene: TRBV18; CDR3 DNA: TGTGCCAGCTCACCAGCCGGGACAACTAATGAAAAACTGTTTTTT; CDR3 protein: CASSPAGTTNEKLFF
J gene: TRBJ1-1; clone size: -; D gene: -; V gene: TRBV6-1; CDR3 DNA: TGTGCCAGCAGTGAAAGGAGACGGATGAACACTGAAGCTTTCTTT; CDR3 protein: CASSERRRMNTEAFF
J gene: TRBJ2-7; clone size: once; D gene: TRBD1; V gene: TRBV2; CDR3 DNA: TGTGCCAGCACCGGGACAGAGACCTACGAGCAGTACTTC; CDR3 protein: CASTGTETYEQYF
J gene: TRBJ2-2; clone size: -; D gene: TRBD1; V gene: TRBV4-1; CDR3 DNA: TGCGCCAGCAGCGCCCGGGACAGGGAGAACACCGGGGAGCTGTTTTTT; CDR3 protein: CASSARDRENTGELFF
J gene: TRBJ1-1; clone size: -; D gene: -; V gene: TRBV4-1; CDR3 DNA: TGCGCCAGCAGCCAAGTATCTGGGGCTGAAGCTTTCTTT; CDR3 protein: CASSQVSGAEAFF
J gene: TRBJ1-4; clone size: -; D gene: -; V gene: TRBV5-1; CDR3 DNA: TGCGCCAGCAGCTTGTTCATCGGGGAGGGTGAGGAAAAACTGTTTTTT; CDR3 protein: CASSLFIGEGEEKLFF
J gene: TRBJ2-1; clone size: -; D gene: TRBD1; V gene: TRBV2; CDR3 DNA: TGTGCCAGCAACCCAGGGACAGGGAGGGTGTGGGATGAGCAGTTCTTC; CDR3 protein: CASNPGTGRVWDEQFF
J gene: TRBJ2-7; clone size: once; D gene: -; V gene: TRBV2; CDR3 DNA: TGTGCCAGCAGTATCGGGACGGCGCCCTCCGAGCAGTACTTC; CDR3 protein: CASSIGTAPSEQYF
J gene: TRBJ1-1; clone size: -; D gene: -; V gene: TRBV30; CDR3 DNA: TGTGCCTGGAGGGTTGGGGGAGGCAGGCGGAACACTGAAGCTTTCTTT; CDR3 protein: CAWRVGGGRRNTEAFF
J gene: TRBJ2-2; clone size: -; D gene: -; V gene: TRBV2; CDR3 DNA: TGTGCCAGCTGGTGGGCCGGGGAGCTGTTTTTT; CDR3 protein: CASWWAGELFF
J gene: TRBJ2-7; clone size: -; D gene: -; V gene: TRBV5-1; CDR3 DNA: TGCGCCAGCAGCAGCGGGACAGCGCCCTACGAGCAGTACTTC; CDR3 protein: CASSSGTAPYEQYF
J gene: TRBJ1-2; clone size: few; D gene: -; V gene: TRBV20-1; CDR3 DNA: TGCAGTGCTCATAAAGGGGGTGGCTACACCTTC; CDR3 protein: CSAHKGGGYTF
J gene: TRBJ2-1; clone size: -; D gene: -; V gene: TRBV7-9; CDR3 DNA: TGTGCCAGCAGCTTGACCGCTGAGCAGTTCTTC; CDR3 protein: CASSLTAEQFF
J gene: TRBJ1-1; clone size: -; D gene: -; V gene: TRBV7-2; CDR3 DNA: TGTGCCAGCAGCTTCGGACAGTCCATGAACACTGAAGCTTTCTTT; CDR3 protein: CASSFGQSMNTEAFF
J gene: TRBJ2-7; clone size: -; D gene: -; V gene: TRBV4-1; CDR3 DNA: TGCGCCAGCAGCCAAGATCAAGGGGTCGTGCAGTACTTC; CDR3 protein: CASSQDQGVVQYF
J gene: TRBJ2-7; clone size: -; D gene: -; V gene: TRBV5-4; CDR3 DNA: TGTGCCAGCAGCCCGGACGAAGGCGAGCAGTACTTC; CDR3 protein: CASSPDEGEQYF
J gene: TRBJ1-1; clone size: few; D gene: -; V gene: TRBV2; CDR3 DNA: TGTGCCAGTTCTTTTGCGGACACTGAAGCTTTCTTT; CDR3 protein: CASSFADTEAFF
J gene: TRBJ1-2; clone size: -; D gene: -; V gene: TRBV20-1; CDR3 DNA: TGCAGTGCTGGGGGCTACACCTTC; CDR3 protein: CSAGGYTF
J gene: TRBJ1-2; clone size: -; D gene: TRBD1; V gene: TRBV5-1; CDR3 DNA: TGCGCCAGCAGAACCGGGACAGGGGGAGGCTACACCTTC; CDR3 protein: CASRTGTGGGYTF
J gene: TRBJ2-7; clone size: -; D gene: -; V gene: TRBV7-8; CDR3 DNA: TGTGCCAGCAGCCCAGGGGGGAGCTCCTACGAGCAGTACTTC; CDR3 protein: CASSPGGSSYEQYF
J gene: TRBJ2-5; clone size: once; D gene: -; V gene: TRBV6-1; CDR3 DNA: TGTGCCAGCGGTTCGGTTGGGTTAATGGAGACCCAGTACTTC; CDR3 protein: CASGSVGLMETQYF